This record covers a single T cell receptor beta chain. J gave up 3 bases and V 5 bases, and 2 bases lay outside the gene matches. Looked up from germline, CDR1 is GTSNPN and CDR2 is SVGIG (reference sequence). The CDR3 spans 13 residues. The sample comes from a study of blood T cell repertoires in COVID-19. Study at large: Nucleic acid was either cDNA or gDNA, and it came from T cells, B-cell-depleted T cells, or PBMCs.

Using immunoSEQ multiplex PCR, the repertoire was profiled, and TCRdb retains in-frame clones only, with some absent. The sample holds some 250,000 clones, around 82% seen once. Sequenced: peripheral blood. The gene calls are TRBV30 and TRBJ1-5; 9 bases are a match to TRBD1. This TCR derives from a middle-aged man with active or convalescent COVID-19. The CDR3 region is CAWGDRANQPQHF. As DNA, the CDR3 is TGTGCCTGGGGGGACAGGGCCAATCAGCCCCAGCATTTT.